This T cell receptor beta chain was identified during a study of beta chain features in type 1 diabetes. General study findings and limits: In all four CD4+ subsets, TCRB CDR3 length was significantly, moderately reduced in type 1 diabetes.

With respect to this clone: Its antigen is not known.

The isolated RNA, all of it, was reverse transcribed, so expressed TCRB transcripts were what got sequenced. Only in-frame clones appear in the TCRdb table, and some are missing; sequencing was by immunoSEQ multiplex PCR. The sample yields about 340,000 clones, 13% seen once. In germline, CDR1 is SGHKS, CDR2 YYEKEE (reference sequence). Trimming removed 1 base from V and 3 bases from J, with 14 bases in between. This CDR3 contains 15 residues. This clonotype originated in a woman between 18 and 29 years old with type 1 diabetes. The sample comprised naive CD4+ T cells from blood. The J gene is TRBJ2-7, the V gene TRBV5-5, with D uncertain. The DNA of the CDR3 is TGTGCCAGCAGCTTGTCCCCACCCGACATCTACGAGCAGTACGTC. Protein: CASSLSPPDIYEQYV.